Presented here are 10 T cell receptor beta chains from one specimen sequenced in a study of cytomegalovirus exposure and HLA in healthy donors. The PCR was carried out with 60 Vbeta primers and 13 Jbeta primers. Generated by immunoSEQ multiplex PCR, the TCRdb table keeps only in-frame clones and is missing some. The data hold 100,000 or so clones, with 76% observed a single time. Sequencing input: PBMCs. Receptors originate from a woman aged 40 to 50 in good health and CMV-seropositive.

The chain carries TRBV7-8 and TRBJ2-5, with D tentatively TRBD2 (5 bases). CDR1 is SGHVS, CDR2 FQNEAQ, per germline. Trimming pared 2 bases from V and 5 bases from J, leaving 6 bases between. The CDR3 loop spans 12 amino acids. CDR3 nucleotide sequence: TGTGCCAGCAGCTTATCGGGGGAGACCCAGTACTTC. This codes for CASSLSGETQYF.

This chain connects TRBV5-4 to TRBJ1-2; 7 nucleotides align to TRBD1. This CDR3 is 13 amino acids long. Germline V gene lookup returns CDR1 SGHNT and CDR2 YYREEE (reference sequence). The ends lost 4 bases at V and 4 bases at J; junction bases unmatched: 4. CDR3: CASSGQVFYGYTF. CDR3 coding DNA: TGTGCCAGCAGCGGACAGGTTTTCTATGGCTACACCTTC.

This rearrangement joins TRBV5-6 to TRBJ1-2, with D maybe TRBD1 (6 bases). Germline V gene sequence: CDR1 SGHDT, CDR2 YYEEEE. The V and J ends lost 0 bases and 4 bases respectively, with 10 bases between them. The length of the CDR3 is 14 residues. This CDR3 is CASSLGRDTYGYTF. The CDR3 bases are TGTGCCAGCAGCTTGGGCAGGGACACCTATGGCTACACCTTC.

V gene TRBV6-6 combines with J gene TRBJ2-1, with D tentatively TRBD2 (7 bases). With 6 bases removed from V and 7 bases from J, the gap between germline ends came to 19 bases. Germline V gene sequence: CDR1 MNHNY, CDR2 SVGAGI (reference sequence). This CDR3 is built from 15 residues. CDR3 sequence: CASRPPAAGANEQFF. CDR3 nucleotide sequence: TGTGCCAGCAGACCCCCAGCGGCGGGGGCTAATGAGCAGTTCTTC.

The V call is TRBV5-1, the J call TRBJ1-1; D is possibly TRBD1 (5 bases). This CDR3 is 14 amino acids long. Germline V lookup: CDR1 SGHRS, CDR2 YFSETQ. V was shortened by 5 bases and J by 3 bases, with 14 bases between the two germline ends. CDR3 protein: CASSLRALYTEAFF. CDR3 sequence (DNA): TGCGCCAGCAGTCTCAGGGCATTATACACTGAAGCTTTCTTT. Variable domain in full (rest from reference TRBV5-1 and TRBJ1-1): KAGVTQTPRYLIKTRGQQVTLSCSPISGHRSVSWYQQTPGQGLQFLFEYFSETQRNKGNFPGRFSGRQFSNSRSEMNVSTLELGDSALYLCASSLRALYTEAFFGQGTRLTVV.

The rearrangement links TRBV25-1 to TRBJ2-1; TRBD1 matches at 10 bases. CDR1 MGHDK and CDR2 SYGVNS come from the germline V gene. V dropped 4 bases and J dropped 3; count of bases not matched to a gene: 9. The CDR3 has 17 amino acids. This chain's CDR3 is CASSAHRGTGVYNEQFF. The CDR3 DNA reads TGTGCCAGCAGTGCCCATCGCGGGACAGGGGTCTACAATGAGCAGTTCTTC.

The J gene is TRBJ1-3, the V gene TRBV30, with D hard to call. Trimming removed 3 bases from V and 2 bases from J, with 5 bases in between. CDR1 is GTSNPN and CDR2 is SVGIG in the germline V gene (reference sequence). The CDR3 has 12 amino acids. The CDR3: CAWRTAGNTIYF. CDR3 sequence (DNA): TGTGCCTGGAGGACTGCTGGAAACACCATATATTTT. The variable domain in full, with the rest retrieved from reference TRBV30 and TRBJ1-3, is SQTIHQWPATLVQPVGSPLSLECTVEGTSNPNLYWYRQAAGRGLQLLFYSVGIGQISSEVPQNLSASRPQDRQFILSSKKLLLSDSGFYLCAWRTAGNTIYFGEGSWLTVV.

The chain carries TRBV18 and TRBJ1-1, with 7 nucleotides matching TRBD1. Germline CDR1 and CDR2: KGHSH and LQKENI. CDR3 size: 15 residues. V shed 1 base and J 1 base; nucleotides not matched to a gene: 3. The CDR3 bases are TGTGCCAGCTCACCACAGACAGGGACGAACACTGAAGCTTTCTTT. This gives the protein CASSPQTGTNTEAFF.

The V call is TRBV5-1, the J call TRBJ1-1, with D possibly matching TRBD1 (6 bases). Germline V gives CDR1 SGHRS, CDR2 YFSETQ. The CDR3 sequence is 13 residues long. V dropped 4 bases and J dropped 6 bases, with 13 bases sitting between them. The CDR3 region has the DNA TGCGCCAGCAGCAACACAGGGTTTGCTGAAGCTTTCTTT. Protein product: CASSNTGFAEAFF. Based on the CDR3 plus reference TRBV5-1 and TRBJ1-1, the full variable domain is KAGVTQTPRYLIKTRGQQVTLSCSPISGHRSVSWYQQTPGQGLQFLFEYFSETQRNKGNFPGRFSGRQFSNSRSEMNVSTLELGDSALYLCASSNTGFAEAFFGQGTRLTVV.

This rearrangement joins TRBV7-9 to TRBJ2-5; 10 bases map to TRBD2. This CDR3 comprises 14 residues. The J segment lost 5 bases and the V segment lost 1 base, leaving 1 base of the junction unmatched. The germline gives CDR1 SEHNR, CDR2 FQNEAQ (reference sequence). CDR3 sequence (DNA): TGTGCCAGCAGCTTAGTGACTAGCGGGGAGACCCAGTACTTC. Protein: CASSLVTSGETQYF.